The 21 T cell receptor beta chains reported below all come from one sample, sequenced in a study of shared clonotypes between healthy human individuals. Using immunoSEQ multiplex PCR, the repertoire was profiled, and TCRdb retains in-frame clones only, with some absent. Of over 2 million clones in the sample, around 92% are singletons; the top ten hold around 0.4%. Sequenced material: naive CD4+ T cells from PBMCs. Subset specified: CD45RA+ positively selected. Source of these receptors: a man aged 18 to 30 in good health. Some clones in this sample may be carry-over from other donors' samples.

This rearrangement joins TRBV4-3 to TRBJ2-5; D is undetermined. From germline, CDR1 is LGHNA and CDR2 YSLEER. The CDR3 spans 14 residues. V dropped 4 bases and J dropped 5 bases, with 14 bases sitting between them. CDR3 DNA: TGCGCCAGCAGCCTTCTCGGGTCCGGGGAGACCCAGTACTTC. It codes for CASSLLGSGETQYF.

This clone appeared a single time. The CDR3 region has the DNA TGTGCCAGCTCACCCTCAGAAAAGGTGGACTATGGCTACACCTTC. Its protein product is CASSPSEKVDYGYTF. This chain joins TRBV18 and TRBJ1-2; no firm D call. The CDR3 is 15 amino acids. V was shortened by 3 bases and J by 3 bases, with 14 bases between the two germline ends. The V gene's germline CDR1 is KGHSH and CDR2 LQKENI.

The CDR3: CASATGSSYEQYF. The CDR3 DNA is TGCGCCAGCGCGACGGGGTCCTCCTACGAGCAGTACTTC. The chain carries TRBV5-1 and TRBJ2-7, with a weak D call TRBD2 (5 bases). V was trimmed by 7 bases and J by 0 bases, leaving 11 bases between them. Germline V gives CDR1 SGHRS, CDR2 YFSETQ. CDR3 length equals 13 residues.

The genes are TRBV11-2 and TRBJ2-6; D ambiguous. CDR1 is SGHAT, CDR2 FQNNGV, per germline. V shed 4 bases and J shed 4 bases, with 8 bases lying between them. The CDR3 has 14 amino acids. The CDR3 DNA reads TGTGCCAGCAGCTCCCAGGTGGGGGCCAACGTCCTGACTTTC. It specifies CASSSQVGANVLTF. The full variable domain, completed using reference TRBV11-2 and TRBJ2-6, is EAGVAQSPRYKIIEKRQSVAFWCNPISGHATLYWYQQILGQGPKLLIQFQNNGVVDDSQLPKDRFSAERLKGVDSTLKIQPAKLEDSAVYLCASSSQVGANVLTFGAGSRLTVL.

This chain uses TRBV28 with TRBJ2-7; a possible D gene is TRBD2 (5 bases). The CDR3 has 13 amino acids. Germline CDR1 is MDHEN and CDR2 is SYDVKM. The V end was cut by 1 base, the J end by 9 bases, with 13 bases between. This CDR3 reads CASSLYSPGMQYF. CDR3 DNA sequence: TGTGCCAGCAGTTTATATAGTCCGGGGATGCAGTACTTC.

Concerning this clone: Other DNA sequences within the sample encode an identical CDR3. The rearrangement links TRBV5-1 to TRBJ2-5; 10 bases are a match to TRBD1. Germline trimming cut 0 bases from V and 4 bases from J; bases unmatched to any gene: 3. The CDR3 loop spans 15 amino acids. Looked up from germline, CDR1 is SGHRS and CDR2 is YFSETQ. In nucleotides, the CDR3 is TGCGCCAGCAGCTTGGCAGGACAGGGGGGAGAGACCCAGTACTTC. This gives the protein CASSLAGQGGETQYF.

The genes are TRBV10-3 and TRBJ2-4; a possible D gene is TRBD2 (6 bases). V lost 0 bases to trimming and J lost 8 bases, with 14 bases between them. The CDR3 runs 15 residues. Germline V CDR1 and CDR2: ENHRY, SYGVKD. CDR3 DNA: TGTGCCATCAGTGAGTCTACGGGGGTAAGGGACATTCAGTACTTC. It specifies CAISESTGVRDIQYF.

This clone was detected only a few times. In DNA form, the CDR3 reads TGTGCCAGCAGTTTGCAGAGAGGCTACACCTTC. It translates to CASSLQRGYTF. The J gene is TRBJ1-2, the V gene TRBV28; no clear D gene. V dropped 3 bases and J dropped 8 bases, with 7 bases sitting between them. Germline values: CDR1 MDHEN, CDR2 SYDVKM. The CDR3 loop spans 11 amino acids.

On this clone: This sample includes further DNA sequences coding for the same CDR3. The chain has TRBV5-1 and TRBJ1-5; the match to TRBD1 covers 8 bases. CDR1 and CDR2 from the germline V gene are SGHRS and YFSETQ. The CDR3 extends over 13 amino acids. J gave up 5 bases and V 4 bases, and 2 bases lay outside the gene matches. CDR3 sequence: CASSPTGDQPQHF. The DNA for the CDR3 is TGCGCCAGCAGCCCGACAGGGGATCAGCCCCAGCATTTT.

The genes are TRBV27 and TRBJ1-2; no definite D call. This CDR3 has 16 amino acids. Trimming pared 2 bases from V and 2 bases from J, leaving 15 bases between. Looked up from germline, CDR1 is MNHEY and CDR2 is SMNVEV (reference sequence). CDR3 sequence: CASSLKPQPYNYGYTF. CDR3 nucleotides: TGTGCCAGCAGTTTAAAACCGCAACCTTACAACTATGGCTACACCTTC.

The V gene is TRBV21-1, the J gene TRBJ2-4; the table's TRBD2 call for D was not verified on the DNA. TRBV21-1 counts as a pseudogene. This CDR3 region has 15 residues. The CDR3 region has the DNA TGTGCCAGCAGCAAACTTCCTAGCCCCAAAAACATTCAGTACTTC. This sequence encodes CASSKLPSPKNIQYF.

This clone was counted once. The J gene is TRBJ2-7, the V gene TRBV28; weak D call: TRBD1 (6 bases). Germline V gene data show CDR1 as MDHEN and CDR2 as SYDVKM. The germline V and J ends were trimmed by 6 bases and 3 bases, with 15 bases remaining between them. The CDR3 sequence is 14 residues long. This CDR3 is CASSKTTGLYEQYF. In DNA form, the CDR3 reads TGTGCCAGCAGCAAGACTACAGGGCTCTACGAGCAGTACTTC.

V gene TRBV10-2 combines with J gene TRBJ1-2; TRBD1 aligns across 9 bases. The CDR3 totals 13 residues. The trim removed 0 bases at V and 7 bases at J, leaving 0 bases unmatched. Germline lookup yields CDR1 WSHSY and CDR2 SAAADI. The CDR3 DNA reads TGCGCCAGCAGTGAGTCGACAGGGGGTGGCTACACCTTC. It encodes CASSESTGGGYTF.

The chain recombines TRBV7-8 with TRBJ2-5, with TRBD2 matching over 7 bases. Trimming removed 5 bases from V and 3 bases from J; junction bases left unmatched: 3. CDR3 length: 13 residues. CDR1 and CDR2 from the germline V gene are SGHVS and FQNEAQ. The CDR3 DNA sequence: TGTGCCAGCAGCCCCGGGGGGAAAGAGACCCAGTACTTC. This codes for CASSPGGKETQYF.

With regard to this clone: This sample includes further DNA sequences coding for the same CDR3. V and J are TRBV2 and TRBJ1-1; no firm D call. CDR1 and CDR2 from the germline V gene are SNHLY and FYNNEI. The CDR3 runs 13 residues. Trimming left V 4 bases short and J 1 base short, with 7 bases between. CDR3 sequence reads: CASSVGGNTEAFF. CDR3 in DNA: TGTGCCAGCAGTGTTGGTGGGAACACTGAAGCTTTCTTT. Full variable domain (remainder filled in from reference TRBV2 and TRBJ1-1): EPEVTQTPSHQVTQMGQEVILRCVPISNHLYFYWYRQILGQKVEFLVSFYNNEISEKSEIFDDQFSVERPDGSNFTLKIRSTKLEDSAMYFCASSVGGNTEAFFGQGTRLTVV.

This clone was seen just once. J is TRBJ2-6 and V is TRBV5-1; D ambiguous. Germline-derived CDR1 and CDR2 are SGHRS and YFSETQ. CDR3 size: 17 residues. Trimming took 0 bases from V and 0 from J, leaving 10 bases between them. The CDR3 sequence: CASSLAIPSSGANVLTF. The CDR3 DNA reads TGCGCCAGCAGCTTGGCGATTCCCTCCTCTGGGGCCAACGTCCTGACTTTC.

J is TRBJ2-3 and V is TRBV28, with 7 bases identical to TRBD2. The CDR3 extends over 12 amino acids. Germline V gene data show CDR1 as MDHEN and CDR2 as SYDVKM. Trimming took 11 bases from V and 2 from J; bases not matched to a gene: 4. CDR3 amino acids: CAAGDYTDTQYF. CDR3 sequence (DNA): TGTGCCGCGGGGGATTACACAGATACGCAGTATTTT.

Written as DNA, the CDR3 is TGCGCCAGCTGTCTACAAAGCGGGCCCCTCAATGAGCAGTTCTTC. Translating gives CASCLQSGPLNEQFF. V usage is TRBV5-1 and J usage is TRBJ2-1, with TRBD2 as a possible D gene (6 bases). CDR1 and CDR2 from the germline V gene are SGHRS and YFSETQ. This CDR3 comprises 15 residues. The V end was cut by 7 bases, the J end by 6 bases, with 20 bases between.

The rearrangement joins TRBV6-6 to TRBJ2-7; 8 bases map to TRBD1. CDR1 is MNHNY and CDR2 is SVGAGI in the germline V gene (reference sequence). CDR3 size: 13 residues. The V gene end was trimmed by 4 bases and the J gene end by 4 bases; junction bases not matched to a gene: 3. The CDR3, as DNA: TGTGCCAGCAGTTCGACAGGGGTTTACGAGCAGTACTTC. Translating it yields CASSSTGVYEQYF.

The chain uses TRBV5-1 and TRBJ2-3, with D unresolved. The V gene's germline CDR1 is SGHRS and CDR2 YFSETQ. This CDR3 spans 14 amino acids. V dropped 4 bases and J dropped 0 bases, with 9 bases sitting between them. The CDR3 DNA follows: TGCGCCAGCAGCCCGAGGCGTAGCACAGATACGCAGTATTTT. Translating gives CASSPRRSTDTQYF. Looking up the rest from reference TRBV5-1 and TRBJ2-3 gives the full variable domain: KAGVTQTPRYLIKTRGQQVTLSCSPISGHRSVSWYQQTPGQGLQFLFEYFSETQRNKGNFPGRFSGRQFSNSRSEMNVSTLELGDSALYLCASSPRRSTDTQYFGPGTRLTVL.

V gene TRBV6-6 combines with J gene TRBJ2-7, with D possibly matching TRBD1 (5 bases). CDR3 size: 16 residues. CDR1 and CDR2 from the germline V gene are MNHNY and SVGAGI (reference sequence). With 2 bases removed from V and 6 bases from J, the gap between germline ends came to 20 bases. CDR3 loop: CASSYGAAVQTGEQYF. In DNA, the CDR3 is TGTGCCAGCAGTTACGGGGCGGCAGTCCAAACGGGCGAGCAGTACTTC.